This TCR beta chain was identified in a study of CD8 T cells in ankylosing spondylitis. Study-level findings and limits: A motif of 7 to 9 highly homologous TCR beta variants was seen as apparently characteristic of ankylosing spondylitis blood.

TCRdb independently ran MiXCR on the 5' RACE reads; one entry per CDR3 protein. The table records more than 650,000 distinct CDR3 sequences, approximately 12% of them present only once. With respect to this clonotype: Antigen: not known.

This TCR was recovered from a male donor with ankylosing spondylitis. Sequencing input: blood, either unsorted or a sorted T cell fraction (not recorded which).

This CDR3 reads CASRGTAVTEAFF. The CDR3 DNA reads as TGTGCCAGCAGGGGGACAGCCGTTACTGAAGCTTTCTTT. V gene TRBV11-2 combines with J gene TRBJ1-1, with 7 bases identical to TRBD1. The CDR3 has 13 residues. V lost 6 bases and J lost 5; bases outside the gene matches: 6. The V gene's germline CDR1 is SGHAT and CDR2 FQNNGV.